One and the same sample provided the 6 T cell receptor beta chains below, sequenced in a study of T cells in Graves' hyperthyroidism and ophthalmopathy. Researchers took RNA transcripts and amplified the TCR beta CDR3 regions from them. The HTBI primer set was used in a first-round RT-PCR of the TCR CDR3. MiXCR, run by TCRdb on the multiplex PCR reads, gives a single entry per CDR3 protein. Here the sample spans hundreds of thousands of distinct CDR3 sequences, roughly 22% being singletons. Sequenced material: blood. The receptor source for this set is a man aged 30-40 years with Graves' ophthalmopathy.

This clonotype turned up a few times. This chain joins TRBV6-1 and TRBJ2-2; 9 nucleotides agree with TRBD1. Germline V gives CDR1 MNHNS, CDR2 SASEGT. The CDR3 extends over 15 amino acids. With 5 bases clipped from V and 2 bases from J, the junction kept 3 bases outside the gene matches. The CDR3 DNA reads TGTGCCAGCAGTAGGGGACAGGGTAACACCGGGGAGCTGTTTTTT. It codes for CASSRGQGNTGELFF.

The chain is built from TRBV29-1 and TRBJ1-3; maybe TRBD1 (5 bases). The CDR3 length is 14 residues. Trimming shortened V by 6 bases and J by 2 bases, and 14 bases separated the two germline ends. Germline assignment: CDR1 SQVTM and CDR2 ANQGSEA. The CDR3 nucleotides read TGCAGCGTCCGACCTGGGGGAGCTGGAAACACCATATATTTT. Translated: CSVRPGGAGNTIYF.

The chain links TRBV28 to TRBJ2-2; D is ambiguous. The ends were cut back, 0 bases at V and 4 bases at J, with 9 bases in the middle. There are 15 residues in the CDR3. CDR1 is MDHEN, CDR2 SYDVKM, per germline. CDR3 nucleotides: TGTGCCAGCAGTTTATGGGTTCGGAGCACCGGGGAGCTGTTTTTT. Translation: CASSLWVRSTGELFF.

In its sample, this clonotype was seen many times. The chain employs TRBV9 and TRBJ2-7; 9 nucleotides match TRBD2. The V and J ends lost 3 bases and 4 bases, in that order; junction bases with no gene match: 11. In germline, CDR1 is SGDLS, CDR2 YYNGEE. The CDR3 spans 16 residues. In nucleotides, the CDR3 is TGTGCCAGCAGCGCTTCCGGGACTAGCCGGGTTTACGAGCAGTACTTC. This translates into CASSASGTSRVYEQYF. Full variable domain (outside the CDR3, taken from reference TRBV9 and TRBJ2-7): DSGVTQTPKHLITATGQRVTLRCSPRSGDLSVYWYQQSLDQGLQFLIQYYNGEERAKGNILERFSAQQFPDLHSELNLSSLELGDSALYFCASSASGTSRVYEQYFGPGTRLTVT.

The table lists this clonotype with a few counts. The rearrangement links TRBV11-2 to TRBJ1-2; D gene uncertain. The germline V gene has CDR1 SGHAT and CDR2 FQNNGV. The CDR3 consists of 15 residues. Trimming removed 0 bases from V and 4 bases from J, with 12 bases in between. CDR3 bases: TGTGCCAGCAGCTTAGACTCCGGGCCCCGCTATGGCTACACCTTC. It is translated as CASSLDSGPRYGYTF.

J is TRBJ1-4 and V is TRBV28, with a weak D call TRBD1 (5 bases). The CDR3 is 14 amino acids. Per the germline V gene, CDR1 is MDHEN and CDR2 is SYDVKM. Trimming removed 2 bases from V and 5 bases from J, with 9 bases in between. The DNA for the CDR3 is TGTGCCAGCAGTTTAATGGGGGGGAATGAAAAACTGTTTTTT. Translating it yields CASSLMGGNEKLFF.